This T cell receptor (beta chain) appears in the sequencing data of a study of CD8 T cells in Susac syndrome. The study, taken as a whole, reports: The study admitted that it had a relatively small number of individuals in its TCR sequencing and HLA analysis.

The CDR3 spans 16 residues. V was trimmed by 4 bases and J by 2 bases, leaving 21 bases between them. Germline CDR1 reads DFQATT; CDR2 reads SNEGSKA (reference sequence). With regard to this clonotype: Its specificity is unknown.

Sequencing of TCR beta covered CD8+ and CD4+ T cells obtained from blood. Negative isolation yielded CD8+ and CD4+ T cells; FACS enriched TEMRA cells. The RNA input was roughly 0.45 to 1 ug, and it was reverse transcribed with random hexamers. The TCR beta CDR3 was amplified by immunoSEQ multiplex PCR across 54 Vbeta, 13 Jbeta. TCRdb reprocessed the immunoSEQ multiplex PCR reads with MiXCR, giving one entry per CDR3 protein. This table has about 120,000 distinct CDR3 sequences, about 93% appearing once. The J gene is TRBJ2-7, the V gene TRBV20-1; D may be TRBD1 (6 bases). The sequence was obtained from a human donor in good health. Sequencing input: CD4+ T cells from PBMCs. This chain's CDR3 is CSATGAYAGLPYEQYF. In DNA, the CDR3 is TGCAGTGCTACAGGGGCTTATGCGGGCCTTCCCTACGAGCAGTACTTC.